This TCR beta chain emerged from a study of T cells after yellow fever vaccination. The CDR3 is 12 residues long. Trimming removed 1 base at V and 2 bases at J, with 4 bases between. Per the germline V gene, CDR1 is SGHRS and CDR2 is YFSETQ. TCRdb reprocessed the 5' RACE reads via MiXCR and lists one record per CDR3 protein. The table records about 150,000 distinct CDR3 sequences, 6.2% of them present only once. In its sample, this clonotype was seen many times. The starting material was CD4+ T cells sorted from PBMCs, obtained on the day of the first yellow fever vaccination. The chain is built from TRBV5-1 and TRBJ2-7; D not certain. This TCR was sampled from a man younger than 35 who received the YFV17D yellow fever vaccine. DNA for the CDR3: TGCGCCAGCAGCTTGAGCCCCTACGAGCAGTACTTC. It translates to CASSLSPYEQYF.